The rows below give T cell receptor beta chains drawn from one sample of a study of blood T cell repertoires in COVID-19. The method was immunoSEQ multiplex PCR; TCRdb's version includes in-frame clones alone and lacks a portion of them. The data contain a few hundred thousand clones, 85% to 90% of them singletons. Sequenced input: PBMCs or T cells enriched from blood (not recorded which). Receptors originate from a woman aged 45 to 65 who had recovered from COVID-19. Both conserved end residues are trimmed from each CDR3.

v_call | cdr3_aa
TRBV5-5 | ASSSFRGRGTEAF
TRBV2 | ASSRSGGTNTGELF
TRBV5-4 | ASSSRGVGETQY
TRBV2 | ASTRLGQIGYT
TRBV11-2 | ASSLELAAYNEQF
TRBV29-1 | SVDPEDYGYT
TRBV11-2 | ASSPRTKLPTDTQY
TRBV11-3 | ASSCRQYYEQY
TRBV7-2 | ASAGTAYQPQH
TRBV11-2 | ASSLGRGYGYT
TRBV9 | ASSVGPQGGGDSPLH
TRBV25-1 | ASSSDRVSGNTIY
TRBV6-5 | ASTGQGSTYEQY
TRBV6-1 | ASSEGQTWVGYT
TRBV7-6 | ASSLVQGKNTEAF
TRBV5-6 | ASSSGQGLYGYT
TRBV6-2/TRBV6-3 | ASSYKPGQTQETQY
TRBV5-6 | ASSAGAPNTGELF
TRBV5-4 | ASSAGQGIEEAF
TRBV7-2 | ASTRTSGKDTQY
TRBV3-1/TRBV3-2 | ASSSGLRGTEAF
TRBV4-1 | ASYGVLVSNQPQH
TRBV4-3 | ASSQEIPVDRYNSPLH
TRBV3-1/TRBV3-2 | ASSQVQGTGNIQY
TRBV6-2/TRBV6-3 | ASSYSRTPTDTQY
TRBV7-2 | ASSLPTPQGGGYT
TRBV12-3/TRBV12-4 | ASSLDANYGYT
TRBV5-1 | ASSLASSGGINEQF
TRBV27 | ASSSEGGWAYEQY
TRBV27 | ASSLHRANSPLH
TRBV6-1 | ASSETDTGELF
TRBV4-1 | ASSQETGIPQTQY
TRBV7-9 | ASSGQGESGQPQH
TRBV27 | ASSFLAGELF
TRBV30 | AWSVNLGTKNTEAF
TRBV6-2/TRBV6-3 | ASSHPQGDEQF
TRBV6-5 | ASSFSRVTEAF
TRBV6-5 | ASRRGLENTIY
TRBV19 | ASSIRGVRGDIETQY
TRBV19 | ASSIQAGGQETQY
TRBV28 | ASSLGFSRANYGYT
TRBV3-1/TRBV3-2 | ASSPNTGVGNTIY
TRBV5-1 | ASSRDVSRGIKDTQY
TRBV2 | ASMRGQDYGYT
TRBV13 | ASSFGSSYNEQF
TRBV4-1 | ASSPQRGDNEQF
TRBV4-2 | ASSQVTGGTSDTQY
TRBV24-1 | ATRGTGITEAF
TRBV23-1 | ASSQTGRGSTNMNTEAF
TRBV14 | ASSQETGLPTDTQY
TRBV7-2 | ASSSRQGTSGNTIY
TRBV19 | ATTRATMNTEAF
TRBV6-5 | ASRNRQSPSYEQY
TRBV12-5 | ASIRWGANYGYT